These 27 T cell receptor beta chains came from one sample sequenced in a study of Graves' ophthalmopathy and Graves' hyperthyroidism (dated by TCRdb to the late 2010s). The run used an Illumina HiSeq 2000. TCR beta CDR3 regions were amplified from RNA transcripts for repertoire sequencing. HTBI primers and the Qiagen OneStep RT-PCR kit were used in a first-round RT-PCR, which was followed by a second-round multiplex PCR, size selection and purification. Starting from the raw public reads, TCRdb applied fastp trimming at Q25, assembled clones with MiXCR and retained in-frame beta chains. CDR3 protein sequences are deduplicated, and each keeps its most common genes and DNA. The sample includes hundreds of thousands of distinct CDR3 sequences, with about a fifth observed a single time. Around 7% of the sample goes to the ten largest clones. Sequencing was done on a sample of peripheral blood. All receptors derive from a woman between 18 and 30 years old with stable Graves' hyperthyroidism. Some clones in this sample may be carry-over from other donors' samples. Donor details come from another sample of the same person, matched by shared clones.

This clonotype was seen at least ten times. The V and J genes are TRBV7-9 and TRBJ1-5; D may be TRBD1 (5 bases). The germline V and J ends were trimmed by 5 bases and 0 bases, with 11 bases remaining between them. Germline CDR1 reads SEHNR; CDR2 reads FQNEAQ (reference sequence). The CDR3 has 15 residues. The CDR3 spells CASSPGDHSNQPQHF. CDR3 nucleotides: TGTGCCAGCAGCCCCGGGGACCATAGCAATCAGCCCCAGCATTTT.

In nucleotides, the CDR3 is TGTGCCAGCACCGAGACGACAGGGCAAAATCAGCCCCAGCATTTT. It translates to CASTETTGQNQPQHF. The chain is built from TRBV2 and TRBJ1-5; 7 nucleotides line up with TRBD1. Trimming took 7 bases from V and 4 from J; bases not matched to a gene: 10. The CDR3 loop spans 15 amino acids. Germline lookup yields CDR1 SNHLY and CDR2 FYNNEI. Based on the CDR3 plus reference TRBV2 and TRBJ1-5, the full variable domain is EPEVTQTPSHQVTQMGQEVILRCVPISNHLYFYWYRQILGQKVEFLVSFYNNEISEKSEIFDDQFSVERPDGSNFTLKIRSTKLEDSAMYFCASTETTGQNQPQHFGDGTRLSIL.

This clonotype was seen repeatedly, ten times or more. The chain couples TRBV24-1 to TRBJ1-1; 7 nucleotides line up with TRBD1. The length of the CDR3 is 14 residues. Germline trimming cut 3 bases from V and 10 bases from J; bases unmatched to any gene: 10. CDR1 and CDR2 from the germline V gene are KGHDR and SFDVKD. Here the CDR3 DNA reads TGTGCCACCAGTGATGGGGACAGCCTAGCGCCAGCTTTCTTT. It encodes CATSDGDSLAPAFF.

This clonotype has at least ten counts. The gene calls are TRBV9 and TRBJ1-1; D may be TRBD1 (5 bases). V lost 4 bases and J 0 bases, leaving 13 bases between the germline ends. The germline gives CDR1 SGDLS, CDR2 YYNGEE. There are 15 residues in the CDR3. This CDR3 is CASSTRDLLNTEAFF. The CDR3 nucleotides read TGTGCCAGCAGCACAAGGGACTTATTGAACACTGAAGCTTTCTTT.

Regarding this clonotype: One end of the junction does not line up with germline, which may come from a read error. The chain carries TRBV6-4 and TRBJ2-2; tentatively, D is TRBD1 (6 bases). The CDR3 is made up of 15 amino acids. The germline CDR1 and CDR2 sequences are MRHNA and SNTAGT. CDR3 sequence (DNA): TGTGCCAGCAGGGACTCAACAGGGATACCCGGGGAGCTGTTTTTT. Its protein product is CASRDSTGIPGELFF.

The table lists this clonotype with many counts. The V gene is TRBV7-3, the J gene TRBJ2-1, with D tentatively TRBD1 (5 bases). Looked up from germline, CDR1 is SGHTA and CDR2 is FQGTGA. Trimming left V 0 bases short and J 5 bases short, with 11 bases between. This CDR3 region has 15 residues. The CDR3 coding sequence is TGTGCCAGCAGCTTAACGGTTCAGGGCCACAATGAGCAGTTCTTC. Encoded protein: CASSLTVQGHNEQFF.

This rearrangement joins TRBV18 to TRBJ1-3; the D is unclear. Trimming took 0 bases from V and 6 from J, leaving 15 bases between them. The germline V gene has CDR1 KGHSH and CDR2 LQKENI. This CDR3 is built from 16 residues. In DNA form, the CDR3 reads TGTGCCAGCTCACCACCGGGTATTCTCTCCGCAAACACCATATATTTT. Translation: CASSPPGILSANTIYF.

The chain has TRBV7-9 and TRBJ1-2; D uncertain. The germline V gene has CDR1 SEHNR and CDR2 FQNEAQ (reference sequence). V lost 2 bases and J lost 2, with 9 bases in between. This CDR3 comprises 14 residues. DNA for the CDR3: TGTGCCAGCAGCTTAATGTTCCGGAACTATGGCTACACCTTC. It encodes CASSLMFRNYGYTF.

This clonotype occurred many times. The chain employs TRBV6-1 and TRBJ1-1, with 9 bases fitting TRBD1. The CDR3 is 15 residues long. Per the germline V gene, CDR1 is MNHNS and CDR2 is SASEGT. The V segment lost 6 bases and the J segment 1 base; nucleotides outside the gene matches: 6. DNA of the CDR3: TGTGCCAGCAGAAAACAGGGGGCCCCGAACACTGAAGCTTTCTTT. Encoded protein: CASRKQGAPNTEAFF.

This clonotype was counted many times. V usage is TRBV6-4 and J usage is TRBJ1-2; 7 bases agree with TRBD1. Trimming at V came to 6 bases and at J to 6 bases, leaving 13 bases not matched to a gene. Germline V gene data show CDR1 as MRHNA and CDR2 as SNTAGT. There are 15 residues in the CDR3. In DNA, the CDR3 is TGTGCCAGCAGCAGCGAGGAGACAGGGACTGATGGCTACACCTTC. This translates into CASSSEETGTDGYTF.

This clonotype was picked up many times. CDR3 nucleotide sequence: TGTGCCAGTAGTTCCCGTCGCGAGAACACTGAAGCTTTCTTT. It yields the protein CASSSRRENTEAFF. The chain has TRBV19 and TRBJ1-1; D not resolved. Germline-derived CDR1 and CDR2 are LNHDA and SQIVND (reference sequence). With 5 bases removed from V and 1 base from J, the gap between germline ends came to 11 bases. The CDR3 has 14 amino acids.

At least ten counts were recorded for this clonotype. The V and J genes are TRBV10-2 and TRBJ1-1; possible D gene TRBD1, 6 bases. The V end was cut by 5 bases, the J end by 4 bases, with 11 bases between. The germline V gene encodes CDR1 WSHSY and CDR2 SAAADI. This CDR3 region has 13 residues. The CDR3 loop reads CASSSGVPTEAFF. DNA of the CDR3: TGCGCCAGCAGTTCAGGGGTTCCCACTGAAGCTTTCTTT.

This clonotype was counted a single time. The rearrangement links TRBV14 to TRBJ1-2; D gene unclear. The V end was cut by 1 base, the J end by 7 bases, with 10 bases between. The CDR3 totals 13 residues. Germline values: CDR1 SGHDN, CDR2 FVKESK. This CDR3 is CASSQVEGGGYTF. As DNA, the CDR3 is TGTGCCAGCAGCCAAGTAGAGGGAGGTGGCTACACCTTC.

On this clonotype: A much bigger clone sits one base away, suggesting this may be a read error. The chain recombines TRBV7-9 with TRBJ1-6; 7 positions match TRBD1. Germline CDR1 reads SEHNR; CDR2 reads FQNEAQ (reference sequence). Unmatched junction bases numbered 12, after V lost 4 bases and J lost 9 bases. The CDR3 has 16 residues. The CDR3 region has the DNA TGTGCCAGCAGCTCGTCACAGGGGAGGAGTACTTCACCCCTCCACTTT. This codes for CASSSSQGRSTSPLHF.

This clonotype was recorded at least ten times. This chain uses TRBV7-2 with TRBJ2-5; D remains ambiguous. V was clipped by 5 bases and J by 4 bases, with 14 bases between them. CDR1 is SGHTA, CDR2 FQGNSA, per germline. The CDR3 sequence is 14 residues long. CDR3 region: CASSPYRLVETQYF. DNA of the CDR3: TGTGCCAGCAGCCCGTACAGACTTGTAGAGACCCAGTACTTC.

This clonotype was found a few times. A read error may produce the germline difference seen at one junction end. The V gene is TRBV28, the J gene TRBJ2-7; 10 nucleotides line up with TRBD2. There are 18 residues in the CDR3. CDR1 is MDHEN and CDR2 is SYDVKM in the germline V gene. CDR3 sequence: CASSLRNPTSGWSYEQCF. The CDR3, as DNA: TGTGCCAGCAGTTTGCGAAACCCGACTAGCGGGTGGTCCTACGAGCAGTGCTTC.

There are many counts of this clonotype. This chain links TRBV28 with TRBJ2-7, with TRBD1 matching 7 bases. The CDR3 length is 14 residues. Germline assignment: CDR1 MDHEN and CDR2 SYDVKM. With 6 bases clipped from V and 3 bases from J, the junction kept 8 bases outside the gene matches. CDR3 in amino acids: CASSGNRGVYEQYF. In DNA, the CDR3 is TGTGCCAGCAGCGGAAACAGGGGAGTCTACGAGCAGTACTTC.

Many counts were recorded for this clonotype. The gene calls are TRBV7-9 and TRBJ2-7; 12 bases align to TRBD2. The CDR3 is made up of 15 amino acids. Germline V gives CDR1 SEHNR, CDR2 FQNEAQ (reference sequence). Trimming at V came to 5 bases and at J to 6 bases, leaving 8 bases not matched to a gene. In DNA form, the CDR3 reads TGTGCCAGCAGCCCCTGGACTAGCGGGGAAGGCGAGCAGTACTTC. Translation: CASSPWTSGEGEQYF.

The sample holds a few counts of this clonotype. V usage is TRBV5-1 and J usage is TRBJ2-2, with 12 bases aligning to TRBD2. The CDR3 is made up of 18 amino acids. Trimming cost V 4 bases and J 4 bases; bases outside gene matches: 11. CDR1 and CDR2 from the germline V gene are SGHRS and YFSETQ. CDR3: CASSPNLAGGPATGELFF. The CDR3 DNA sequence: TGCGCCAGCAGCCCAAACCTAGCGGGAGGGCCGGCCACCGGGGAGCTGTTTTTT.

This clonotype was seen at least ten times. The CDR3 region is CASKDSNNSPLHF. CDR3 DNA sequence: TGTGCCAGCAAAGACAGCAATAATTCACCCCTCCACTTT. The chain combines TRBV6-5 with TRBJ1-6, with a tentative D call TRBD1 (5 bases). Looked up from germline, CDR1 is MNHEY and CDR2 is SVGAGI. V shed 7 bases and J shed 5 bases, with 9 bases lying between them. The CDR3 is 13 amino acids.

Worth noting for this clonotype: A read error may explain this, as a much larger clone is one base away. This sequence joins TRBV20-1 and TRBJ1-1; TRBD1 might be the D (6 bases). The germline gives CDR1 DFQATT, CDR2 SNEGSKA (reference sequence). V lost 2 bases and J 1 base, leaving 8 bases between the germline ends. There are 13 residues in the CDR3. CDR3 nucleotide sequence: TGCAGTGCTAGAAAGACAGGGAACACTGAAGCTTTCTTT. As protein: CSARKTGNTEAFF.

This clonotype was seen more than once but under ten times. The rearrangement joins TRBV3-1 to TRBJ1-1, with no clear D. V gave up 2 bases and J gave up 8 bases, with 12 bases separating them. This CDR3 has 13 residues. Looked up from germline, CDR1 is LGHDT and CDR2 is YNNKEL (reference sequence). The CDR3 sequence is CASSQMAGSEAFF. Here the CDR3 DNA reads TGTGCCAGCAGCCAAATGGCGGGATCCGAAGCTTTCTTT.

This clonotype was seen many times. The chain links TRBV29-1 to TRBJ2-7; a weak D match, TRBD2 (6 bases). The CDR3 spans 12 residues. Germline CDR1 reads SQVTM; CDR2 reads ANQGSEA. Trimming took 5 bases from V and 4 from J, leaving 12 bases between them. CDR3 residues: CSVRGSGYEQYF. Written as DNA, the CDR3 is TGCAGCGTTCGGGGGTCGGGGTACGAGCAGTACTTC.

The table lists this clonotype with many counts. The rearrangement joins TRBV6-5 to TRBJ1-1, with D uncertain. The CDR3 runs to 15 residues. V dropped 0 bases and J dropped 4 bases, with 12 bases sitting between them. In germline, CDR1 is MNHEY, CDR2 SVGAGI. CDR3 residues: CASSYSGSLLTEAFF. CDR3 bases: TGTGCCAGCAGTTACTCCGGGAGTTTACTCACTGAAGCTTTCTTT.

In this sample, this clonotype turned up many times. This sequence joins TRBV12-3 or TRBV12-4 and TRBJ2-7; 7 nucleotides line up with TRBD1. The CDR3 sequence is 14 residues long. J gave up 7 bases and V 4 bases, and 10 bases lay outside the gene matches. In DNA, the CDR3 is TGTGCCAGCAGTTCCCCCCCGGACAGGAGGGAGCAGTACTTC. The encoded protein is CASSSPPDRREQYF.

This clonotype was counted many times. CDR3 bases: TGTGCCAGTTCACAGCACCAAGAGACCCAGTACTTC. Its protein is CASSQHQETQYF. This rearrangement joins TRBV12-3 or TRBV12-4 to TRBJ2-5; D remains unclear. CDR3 size: 12 residues. V gave up 9 bases and J gave up 0 bases, with 8 bases separating them.

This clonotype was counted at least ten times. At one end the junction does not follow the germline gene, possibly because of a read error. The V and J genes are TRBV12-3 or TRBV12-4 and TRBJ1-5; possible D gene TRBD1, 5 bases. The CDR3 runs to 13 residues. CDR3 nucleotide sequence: TGTGCCAGCAGTTTGGCGGGGGGTCAGCCCCAGCACTTT. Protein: CASSLAGGQPQHF.